The T cell receptor (beta chain) described here comes from a study of CXCR3-negative and CXCR3-positive naive CD8 T cells. Study-wide background: Per-library TRB read counts averaged about 1.5 +/- 0.3 million, adding up to some 130 million in total. Findings and caveats of the study: Partly lower CXCR3 expression followed cryopreservation, and most assays relied on fresh PBMCs. Against CXCR3-negative naive cells, CXCR3-positive naive cells showed more hydrophobic TRB CDR3s. In naive cells, CXCR3-negative and CXCR3-positive subsets had similar TRBV-TRBJ usage; memory cells differed. Diversity proved comparably high across both naive subsets and much lower in memory CD8+ cells.

The germline V gene encodes CDR1 ENHRY and CDR2 SYGVKD. The CDR3 runs to 13 residues. It was by 5' RACE with UMI labels that the TRB cDNA libraries were prepared. TCRdb re-analyzed the 5' RACE reads; it lists each CDR3 protein once, without DNA. This table holds just under 65,000 distinct CDR3 sequences. About this clonotype: Its antigen is unknown.

This clonotype originated in a human donor in good health. Some clones in this sample may be carry-over from other donors' samples. The chain joins TRBV10-3 to TRBJ2-3; TCRdb designates TRBD1, a call that cannot be tested without DNA. The sample taken for sequencing was naive CXCR3+ CD8+ T cells from blood. Subset reported: CD45RO-CCR7+CD27+CD95- naive CD8+ T cells expressing CXCR3 (TNR3+). CDR3: CAISPGSTDTQYF.